This TCR beta chain emerged from a study of cytomegalovirus exposure and HLA in healthy donors. The PCR ran on 60 Vbeta and 13 Jbeta primers. Assay: immunoSEQ multiplex PCR; the TCRdb copy retains only in-frame clones and omits some. The sample contains 200,000 to 250,000 clones, approximately 90% of which appear only once. Study-level findings and limits: One later analysis reportedly identified an Asian-associated ancestry cluster that showed fewer N-insertions than the roughly 620-donor mean.

All the people who gave samples were healthy bone marrow donors. This CDR3 is built from 19 residues. There are a few counts of this clone. Its specificity is not known. The chain couples TRBV21-1 to TRBJ2-7; TRBD2 is taken as the D call from the table, unchecked against the DNA. TRBV21-1 is a documented pseudogene. Sequenced material: PBMCs. This clonotype was obtained from a woman between 18 and 29 years old in good health and CMV-seronegative. CDR3 region: CASSKARQRAGGPQFEQYF. Written as DNA, the CDR3 is TGTGCCAGCAGCAAAGCGAGACAGAGAGCGGGAGGGCCTCAGTTCGAGCAGTACTTC.